These T cell receptor beta chains were read from a single sample in a study of OX40 agonist ivuxolimab in advanced cancers. Produced via immunoSEQ multiplex PCR; TCRdb's table is partial and in-frame only. The sample lists 130,000 or so clones, 90% occurring once. Sample: CD4+ or CD8+ T cells sorted from blood, taken in a trial of the OX40 agonist ivuxolimab. The source is an adult with an advanced solid tumor such as melanoma, head and neck, liver or kidney cancer. The CDR3 runs from the conserved cysteine through the conserved F or W. Each record gives: J gene, clone size, V gene, CDR3 protein. The size field is filled for only some rows; it gives once, few, many or a size class.

TRBJ1-5	once	TRBV2	CASNLSGRSNQPQHF
TRBJ1-2	NA	TRBV27	CASSGGVMNYGYTF
TRBJ2-1	NA	TRBV28	CASIQGNRANEQFF
TRBJ2-1	NA	TRBV4-1	CASSHPGLAGEDEQFF
TRBJ1-5	NA	TRBV28	CASSPWGRNQPQHF
TRBJ1-5	NA	TRBV6-5	CASRPYSNQPQHF
TRBJ1-2	NA	TRBV28	CASSSRTGGGRWGYTF
TRBJ2-7	NA	TRBV9	CASSVEGTGFYEQYF
TRBJ1-2	NA	TRBV30	CAGTGDSYGYTF
TRBJ1-2	NA	TRBV6-6	CASSYGETILEGYTF
TRBJ2-1	NA	TRBV11-3	CASSFGTSNEQFF
TRBJ2-3	NA	TRBV9	CASSVTSGGARDTQYF
TRBJ2-7	NA	TRBV5-1	CASREQGQGYEQYF
TRBJ1-1	NA	TRBV18	CASSQGASKNTEAFF
TRBJ2-1	NA	TRBV6-1	CASTIKQPGEQFF
TRBJ2-1	NA	TRBV28	CASSPRLAGNNEQFF
TRBJ1-1	NA	TRBV5-4	CATSASDVTEAFF
TRBJ2-7	NA	TRBV7-2	CASSSRLAWAGEQYF
TRBJ2-5	NA	TRBV28	CATLSGLQETQYF
TRBJ2-6	NA	TRBV5-1	CASRADPVGTGANVLTF
TRBJ2-3	NA	TRBV7-2	CASSLGGSQDTQYF
TRBJ2-2	NA	TRBV9	CASSVRPSALTGELFF
TRBJ1-3	NA	TRBV5-1	CASSLEPGARSGNTIYF
TRBJ2-7	NA	TRBV6-1	CASRQGQGVRQYF
TRBJ1-1	once	TRBV18	CASSPGQLSANTEAFF
TRBJ2-1	NA	TRBV18	CASSPGTSGYNEQFF
TRBJ2-3	NA	TRBV27	CASSPWTSGRPPTDTQYF
TRBJ1-1	NA	TRBV7-9	CASSRPANTEAFF
TRBJ2-3	NA	TRBV5-1	CASSPGPSTDTQYF
TRBJ2-1	once	TRBV6-1	CASKETSVHNEQFF
TRBJ2-1	NA	TRBV7-3	CASSSGQGSYNEQFF
TRBJ1-1	NA	TRBV28	CASRGAGVGNTEAFF
TRBJ1-3	NA	TRBV28	CASGEGTGNTIYF
TRBJ2-2	NA	TRBV27	CASSFMGLADTGELFF
TRBJ2-7	NA	TRBV28	CASTPRRTYEQYF
TRBJ1-1	NA	TRBV12-5	CASGPRGGNTEAFF
TRBJ2-3	NA	TRBV21-1	CASSKGQGAWTSTDTQYF
TRBJ2-2	once	TRBV7-2	CASREQGLGTGELFF
TRBJ1-3	NA	TRBV5-1	CASSSGQALGNTIYF
TRBJ1-1	few	TRBV4-2	CASSQGQMNTEAFF
TRBJ1-2	NA	TRBV28	CASSFPAIYGYTF
TRBJ1-1	once	TRBV18	CASSPPARNELEAFF
TRBJ1-2	NA	TRBV7-8	CASSADSRYGYTF
TRBJ1-3	NA	TRBV7-9	CASSSGPGTGYFGNTIYF
TRBJ2-7	NA	TRBV28	CASVSKGGGGYEQYF
NA	NA	TRBV29-1	CSARTGGVYEQYF
TRBJ2-5	NA	TRBV27	CASSLGTLPHETQYF
TRBJ2-5	NA	TRBV21-1	CASSKDVHGGETQYF
TRBJ1-5	NA	TRBV19	CASREGANQPQHF
TRBJ2-7	NA	TRBV11-2	CASSLTSYEQYF
TRBJ1-1	once	TRBV5-1	CASSLGGWGGTEAFF
TRBJ2-1	NA	TRBV5-1	CASSLPGSKPVNEQFF
TRBJ1-1	NA	TRBV2	CASSEERGRWTDMNTEAFF
TRBJ2-7	NA	TRBV7-2	CASSRRLAGGNYEQYF
TRBJ1-6	NA	TRBV15	CATSRDPGQGSPLHF
TRBJ2-2	NA	TRBV4-1	CASGGTGNTGELFF